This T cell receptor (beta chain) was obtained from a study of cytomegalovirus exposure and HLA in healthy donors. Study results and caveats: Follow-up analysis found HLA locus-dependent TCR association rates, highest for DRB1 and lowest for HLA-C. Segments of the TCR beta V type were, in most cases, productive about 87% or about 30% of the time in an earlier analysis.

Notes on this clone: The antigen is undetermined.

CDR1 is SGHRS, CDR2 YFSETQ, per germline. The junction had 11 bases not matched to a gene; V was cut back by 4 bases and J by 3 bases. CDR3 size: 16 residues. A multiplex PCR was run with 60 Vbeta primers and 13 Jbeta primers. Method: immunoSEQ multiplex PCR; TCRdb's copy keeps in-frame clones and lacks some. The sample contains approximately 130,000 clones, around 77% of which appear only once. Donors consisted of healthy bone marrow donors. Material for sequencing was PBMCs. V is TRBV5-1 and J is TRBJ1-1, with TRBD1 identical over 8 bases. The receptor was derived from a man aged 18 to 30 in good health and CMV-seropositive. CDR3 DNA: TGCGCCAGCAGCCCCCGGGACAGGAGTCCCTACACTGAAGCTTTCTTT. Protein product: CASSPRDRSPYTEAFF.